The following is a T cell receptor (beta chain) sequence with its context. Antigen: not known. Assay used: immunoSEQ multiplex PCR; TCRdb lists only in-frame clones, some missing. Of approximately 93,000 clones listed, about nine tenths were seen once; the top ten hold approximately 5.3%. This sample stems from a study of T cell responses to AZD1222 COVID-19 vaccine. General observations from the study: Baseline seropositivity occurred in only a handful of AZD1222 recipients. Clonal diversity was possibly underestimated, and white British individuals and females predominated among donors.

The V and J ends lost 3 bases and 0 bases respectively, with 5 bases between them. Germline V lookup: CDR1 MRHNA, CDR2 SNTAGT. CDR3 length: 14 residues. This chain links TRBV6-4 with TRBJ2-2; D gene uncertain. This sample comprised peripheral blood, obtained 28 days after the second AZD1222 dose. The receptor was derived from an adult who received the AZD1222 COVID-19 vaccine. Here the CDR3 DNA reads TGTGCCAGCAGTGATTTTTCGAACACCGGGGAGCTGTTTTTT. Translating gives CASSDFSNTGELFF.